This TCR beta chain comes out of a study of Ad26.COV2.S vaccination and SARS-CoV-2 variants. Study information: Vaccine-arm donor from the placebo-controlled COV1001 Ad26.COV2.S trial.

Trimming pared 1 base from V and 0 bases from J, leaving 13 bases between. This CDR3 spans 17 amino acids. In germline, CDR1 is SGHVS, CDR2 FQNEAQ. The sample's treatment: about 20 received Ad26.COV2.S at low or high dose, single or two shots; 5 received placebo; per-sample allocation not given. The investigators took samples on day 63 after the first vaccine or placebo injection. The sample came from a Boston adult aged 18-55 years. The assay was immunoSEQ multiplex PCR, and TCRdb's table has in-frame clones only and misses some. The sample shows 300,000 to 500,000 clones, 70% to 90% of them seen only once.

This TCR came from a person between 18 and 60 years old who received the Ad26.COV2.S COVID-19 vaccine or a placebo. The starting material was peripheral blood, obtained in a trial of Ad26.COV2.S vaccine versus placebo. The chain employs TRBV7-8 and TRBJ1-3, with D unresolved. Here the CDR3 DNA reads TGTGCCAGCAGCTTAGAGGCTTTGGGCCGCTCTGGAAACACCATATATTTT. Amino acids: CASSLEALGRSGNTIYF.